These T cell receptor beta chains were read from a single sample in a study of cytomegalovirus exposure and HLA in healthy donors. Libraries were prepared by immunoSEQ multiplex PCR; TCRdb keeps only in-frame clonotypes and omits some of them. The sample has 150,000 to 200,000 clones; around nine tenths are singletons. Sequenced sample: PBMCs. The receptors were gathered from a man between 18 and 35 years old in good health and CMV-seropositive. The CDR3 runs from the conserved cysteine through the conserved F or W. The D gene is left open where the match is weak. Part of the rows lack a size; the others show once, few, many or a class for expanded clones.

cdr3_length: 16; j_call: TRBJ2-3; clone_size: NA; d_call: NA; v_call: TRBV6-5; cdr3_nt: TGTGCCAGCAGTTTGACTTCCACCCCTAGCACAGATACGCAGTATTTT; cdr3_aa: CASSLTSTPSTDTQYF
cdr3_length: 16; j_call: TRBJ2-3; clone_size: NA; d_call: NA; v_call: TRBV5-1; cdr3_nt: TGCGCCAGCAGCCGGATGTTGGCGGCTAGCACAGATACGCAGTATTTT; cdr3_aa: CASSRMLAASTDTQYF
cdr3_length: 16; j_call: TRBJ2-1; clone_size: NA; d_call: TRBD2; v_call: TRBV6-6; cdr3_nt: TGTGCCAGCAGTTACACCGGGACTAGCGGTAGGGATGAGCAGTTCTTC; cdr3_aa: CASSYTGTSGRDEQFF
cdr3_length: 13; j_call: TRBJ2-7; clone_size: NA; d_call: NA; v_call: TRBV28; cdr3_nt: TGTGCCAGCAGTTTACAAGCCTCCTACGAGCAGTACTTC; cdr3_aa: CASSLQASYEQYF
cdr3_length: 15; j_call: TRBJ1-5; clone_size: NA; d_call: TRBD1; v_call: TRBV27; cdr3_nt: TGTGCCAGCAGTAGGGGGACAGGGGGAAATCAGCCCCAGCATTTT; cdr3_aa: CASSRGTGGNQPQHF
cdr3_length: 16; j_call: TRBJ2-2; clone_size: NA; d_call: TRBD2; v_call: TRBV7-2; cdr3_nt: TGTGCCAGCAGCTTACTAGCGGGTCAGAACACCGGGGAGCTGTTTTTT; cdr3_aa: CASSLLAGQNTGELFF
cdr3_length: 17; j_call: TRBJ1-6; clone_size: NA; d_call: NA; v_call: TRBV21-1; cdr3_nt: TGTGCCAGCAGCAAAGTCCCCGGGACCCTGAGGAGGGCACCCCTCCACTTT; cdr3_aa: CASSKVPGTLRRAPLHF
cdr3_length: 12; j_call: TRBJ2-2; clone_size: few; d_call: NA; v_call: TRBV29-1; cdr3_nt: TGCAGCTCACGAAGCGGGCCCGGGGAGCTGTTTTTT; cdr3_aa: CSSRSGPGELFF
cdr3_length: 13; j_call: TRBJ1-2; clone_size: few; d_call: NA; v_call: TRBV18; cdr3_nt: TGTGCCAGCTCTACCGGGGAAAACTATGGCTACACCTTC; cdr3_aa: CASSTGENYGYTF
cdr3_length: 14; j_call: TRBJ2-7; clone_size: NA; d_call: NA; v_call: TRBV7-2; cdr3_nt: TGTGCCAGCAGCTCTCTAACCCCGTTCTACGAGCAGTACTTC; cdr3_aa: CASSSLTPFYEQYF
cdr3_length: 15; j_call: TRBJ2-7; clone_size: NA; d_call: NA; v_call: TRBV18; cdr3_nt: TGTGCCAGCTCAGCAGGGAGGTCTTATTTGTACGAGCAGTACTTC; cdr3_aa: CASSAGRSYLYEQYF
cdr3_length: 15; j_call: TRBJ1-2; clone_size: NA; d_call: NA; v_call: TRBV6-6; cdr3_nt: TGTGCCATTCCGAAAAGCGAAAGGGGTAGCTATGGCTACACCTTC; cdr3_aa: CAIPKSERGSYGYTF